Here is one TCR beta chain with its context. Its antigen remains unknown. This entry comes from a study of OX40 agonist ivuxolimab in advanced cancers. Across the whole study: At doses from 0.01 to 10 mg/kg, patients were given intravenous ivuxolimab every 2 weeks.

TCRdb's copy holds only in-frame clones and misses some; the assay was immunoSEQ multiplex PCR. The repertoire includes tens of thousands of clones, more than 85% of them detected once, and about 50% sits in the top ten. Findings and limits, study-wide: Relative to CD4+, CD8+ T cells held more expanded clones on average.

The CDR3 sequence is 15 residues long. Germline-derived CDR1 and CDR2 are SGHNT and YYREEE (reference sequence). V was clipped by 5 bases and J by 0 bases, with 14 bases between them. Sample: CD4+ or CD8+ T cells sorted from blood, taken in a trial of the OX40 agonist ivuxolimab. This rearrangement joins TRBV5-4 to TRBJ1-2; the D gene is possibly TRBD1 (5 bases). This receptor was identified in an adult with an advanced solid tumor such as melanoma, head and neck, liver or kidney cancer. Here the CDR3 reads CASSSSGTANYGYTF. The DNA of the CDR3 is TGTGCCAGCAGTTCCTCCGGGACGGCTAACTATGGCTACACCTTC. The full variable domain, completed using reference TRBV5-4 and TRBJ1-2, is ETGVTQSPTHLIKTRGQQVTLRCSSQSGHNTVSWYQQALGQGPQFIFQYYREEENGRGNFPPRFSGLQFPNYSSELNVNALELDDSALYLCASSSSGTANYGYTFGSGTRLTVV.